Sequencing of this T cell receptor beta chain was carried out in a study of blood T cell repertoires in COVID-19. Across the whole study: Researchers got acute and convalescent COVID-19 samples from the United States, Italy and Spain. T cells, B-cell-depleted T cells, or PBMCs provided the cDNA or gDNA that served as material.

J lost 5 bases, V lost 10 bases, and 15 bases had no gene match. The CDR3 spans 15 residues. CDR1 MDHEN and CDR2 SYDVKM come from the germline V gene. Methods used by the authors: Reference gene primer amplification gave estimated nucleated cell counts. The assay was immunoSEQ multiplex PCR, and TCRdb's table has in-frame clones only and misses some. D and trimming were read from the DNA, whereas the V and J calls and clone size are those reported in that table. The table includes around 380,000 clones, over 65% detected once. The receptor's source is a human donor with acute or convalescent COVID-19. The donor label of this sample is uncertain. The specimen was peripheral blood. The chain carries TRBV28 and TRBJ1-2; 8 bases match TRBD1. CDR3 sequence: CATVYTGTGGYGYTF. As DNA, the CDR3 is TGTGCCACCGTTTATACCGGGACAGGCGGATATGGCTACACCTTC.